This T cell receptor beta chain was captured in a study of T cell changes during pregnancy in multiple sclerosis. Sequenced by immunoSEQ multiplex PCR; TCRdb stores in-frame clones only, minus some. The data contain 50,000 to 55,000 clones, about 93% of them seen just once; the ten biggest clones take up 0.5%. The CDR3 extends over 18 amino acids. The genes are TRBV21-1 and TRBJ1-2; the listed D gene, TRBD1, was not tested against the DNA. TRBV21-1 is labeled a pseudogene. The sample here was CD4+ T cells from peripheral blood mononuclear cells, taken in the third trimester of pregnancy. The clonotype originates from a female donor with multiple sclerosis, enrolled in a pregnancy study. CDR3 nucleotides: TGTGCCAGCAGCAACGACAGAAGGACCGACCTTTTCCTCTATGGCTACACCTTC. It encodes CASSNDRRTDLFLYGYTF.